Shown below are 16 T cell receptor beta chains from a single sample sequenced in a study of shared clonotypes between healthy human individuals. The method was immunoSEQ multiplex PCR; TCRdb's version includes in-frame clones alone and lacks a portion of them. The sample contains millions of clones, approximately 94% of which appear only once. The sequenced sample was naive CD4+ T cells sorted from blood. The subset here: CD45RA+ positively selected. Receptors were obtained from a man between 18 and 29 years old in good health.

Worth noting for this clone: This specimen includes other DNA sequences encoding the same CDR3. The chain uses TRBV18 and TRBJ2-7; 8 nucleotides agree with TRBD2. CDR3 length: 14 amino acids. V lost 3 bases to trimming and J lost 0 bases; unmatched junction nucleotides: 1. Germline lookup yields CDR1 KGHSH and CDR2 LQKENI. The DNA of the CDR3 is TGTGCCAGCTCACCTAGCGGGATCTCCTACGAGCAGTACTTC. This translates into CASSPSGISYEQYF.

The chain combines TRBV6-5 with TRBJ2-1; D possibly corresponds to TRBD2 (5 bases). This CDR3 has 14 amino acids. Between the trimmed V and J ends, which lost 4 bases and 0 bases, there was a span of 7 bases. From germline, CDR1 is MNHEY and CDR2 SVGAGI. The CDR3: CASSSRASYNEQFF. The CDR3 DNA reads as TGTGCCAGCAGTTCGCGGGCCTCCTACAATGAGCAGTTCTTC.

V and J are TRBV6-5 and TRBJ2-5; D remains unclear. The germline V gene encodes CDR1 MNHEY and CDR2 SVGAGI. V was pared by 5 bases and J by 4 bases, with 11 bases between. The CDR3 has 13 amino acids. CDR3 residues: CASSRTIGETQYF. Here the CDR3 DNA reads TGTGCCAGCAGTCGAACGATCGGAGAGACCCAGTACTTC.

This chain connects TRBV2 to TRBJ2-7, with D possibly being TRBD1 (5 bases). This CDR3 has 13 residues. Between the trimmed V and J ends, which lost 7 bases and 3 bases, there was a span of 13 bases. Germline V gene lookup returns CDR1 SNHLY and CDR2 FYNNEI. CDR3 sequence reads: CASTRTSNYEQYF. In DNA, the CDR3 is TGTGCCAGCACTCGGACAAGTAACTACGAGCAGTACTTC.

The V and J genes are TRBV7-2 and TRBJ2-7; TRBD2 matches at 9 bases. The trim removed 0 bases at V and 3 bases at J, leaving 6 bases unmatched. CDR3 length equals 16 residues. Germline CDR1 SGHTA, CDR2 FQGNSA. CDR3 in amino acids: CASSLAVASGNYEQYF. The CDR3 nucleotides read TGTGCCAGCAGCTTAGCGGTGGCTAGCGGGAACTACGAGCAGTACTTC.

The V gene is TRBV12-5, the J gene TRBJ2-1; 7 bases align to TRBD1. The CDR3 totals 13 residues. V gave up 5 bases and J gave up 5 bases; unmatched junction bases: 3. Per the germline V gene, CDR1 is LGHNT and CDR2 is FRNRAP. The CDR3 nucleotides are TGTGCTAGTGGTGTGGGGACAGACAATGAGCAGTTCTTC. Its protein product is CASGVGTDNEQFF. The full variable domain, completed using reference TRBV12-5 and TRBJ2-1, is DARVTQTPRHKVTEMGQEVTMRCQPILGHNTVFWYRQTMMQGLELLAYFRNRAPLDDSGMPKDRFSAEMPDATLATLKIQPSEPRDSAVYFCASGVGTDNEQFFGPGTRLTVL.

This chain uses TRBV30 with TRBJ2-3; 16 bases agree with TRBD2. V was clipped by 1 base and J by 3 bases; unmatched bases: 7. The CDR3 has 18 residues. Germline-derived CDR1 and CDR2 are GTSNPN and SVGIG (reference sequence). In nucleotides, the CDR3 is TGTGCCTGGAGTGCCTCCGGGACTAGCGGGGGGGGGACAGATACGCAGTATTTT. It translates to CAWSASGTSGGGTDTQYF.

V and J are TRBV11-2 and TRBJ1-2; 8 bases fit TRBD1. The CDR3 covers 15 residues. Germline values: CDR1 SGHAT, CDR2 FQNNGV. V lost 6 bases, J lost 0 bases, and 6 bases stayed unmatched. CDR3 sequence (DNA): TGTGCCAGCAGAAGAGCAGGGGGCCCTAACTATGGCTACACCTTC. Residues: CASRRAGGPNYGYTF.

In DNA, the CDR3 is TGTGCCAGCAGTTTCGGGAGCATCAATCAGCCCCAGCATTTT. Residues: CASSFGSINQPQHF. This chain joins TRBV27 and TRBJ1-5; no clear D. The germline CDR1 and CDR2 sequences are MNHEY and SMNVEV (reference sequence). This CDR3 has 14 residues. V gave up 3 bases and J gave up 3 bases, with 9 bases separating them.

The chain links TRBV11-3 to TRBJ2-2; D is perhaps TRBD1 (6 bases). Germline V lookup: CDR1 SGHNT, CDR2 YENEEA. Trimming stripped 4 bases from V and 2 bases from J, with 11 bases between. CDR3 length equals 15 residues. This CDR3 is CASSSGQPNTGELFF. The CDR3 DNA sequence: TGTGCCAGCAGCTCAGGACAGCCCAACACCGGGGAGCTGTTTTTT.

This clone has a handful of counts. The V and J genes are TRBV23-1 and TRBJ1-5; D remains unclear. TRBV23-1 is flagged as an ORF with uncertain function. V lost 11 bases and J 9 bases, leaving 8 bases between the germline ends. The CDR3 sequence is 9 residues long. The CDR3 DNA sequence: TGCGCCGCCGAGGGGCCCCAGCATTTT. Amino acids: CAAEGPQHF.

The J gene is TRBJ2-2, the V gene TRBV11-3; D possibly matches TRBD1 or TRBD2 (5 bases each). The CDR3 consists of 17 residues. Germline CDR1 and CDR2: SGHNT and YENEEA. The V end was cut by 6 bases, the J end by 1 base, with 18 bases between. CDR3 protein: CASSFTVRELNTGELFF. The CDR3 nucleotides are TGTGCCAGCAGTTTTACCGTCAGGGAGCTGAACACCGGGGAGCTGTTTTTT.

The rearrangement links TRBV19 to TRBJ1-4; no clear D gene. The CDR3 runs to 16 residues. Trimming stripped 4 bases from V and 7 bases from J, with 19 bases between. Germline CDR1 reads LNHDA; CDR2 reads SQIVND (reference sequence). CDR3 DNA sequence: TGTGCCAGTAGTAGGCCGGGGTCCGGAGTAATTGAAAAACTGTTTTTT. Translating gives CASSRPGSGVIEKLFF.

This sequence joins TRBV5-1 and TRBJ2-1; TRBD2 matches 13 bases. The CDR3 is 17 amino acids. Losses at the gene ends were 1 base for V and 4 bases for J; bases not matched to a gene: 5. Germline lookup yields CDR1 SGHRS and CDR2 YFSETQ. As DNA, the CDR3 is TGCGCCAGCAGCTTGCGGAAACTAGCGGGAGGGTACAATGAGCAGTTCTTC. This codes for CASSLRKLAGGYNEQFF.

The chain carries TRBV10-3 and TRBJ1-5; weak D call: TRBD1 (5 bases). The V end lost 10 bases, the J end lost 1 base, and 26 bases lay between the germline ends. Germline V CDR1 and CDR2: ENHRY, SYGVKD. The CDR3 runs to 18 residues. In nucleotides, the CDR3 is TGTGCCACGGCCCCCCGAGACAAGGGGCGGGGGAGCAATCAGCCCCAGCATTTT. The encoded protein is CATAPRDKGRGSNQPQHF.

The chain joins TRBV27 to TRBJ2-1; 7 bases are a match to TRBD1. V trimming: 2 bases; J trimming: 4 bases; junction bases outside the gene matches: 2. Looked up from germline, CDR1 is MNHEY and CDR2 is SMNVEV (reference sequence). This CDR3 has 14 amino acids. CDR3 in DNA: TGTGCCAGCAGTTTAGACAGGGAATACAATGAGCAGTTCTTC. This translates into CASSLDREYNEQFF.